This is a list of T cell receptor beta chains from one sample in a study of PD-L1 blockade in urothelial cancer. TCRdb's table, derived via immunoSEQ multiplex PCR, lists solely in-frame clones and lacks some. The data contain about 81,000 clones, approximately 91% of them singletons. This sample comprised PBMCs, obtained around atezolizumab (anti-PD-L1) treatment. Receptor source: a man aged 60 to 69 with urothelial cancer. The CDR3 runs from the conserved cysteine through the conserved F or W. The order of the fields is V gene, clone size, J gene, D gene, CDR3 protein, CDR3 DNA. D genes are given only for firm matches. Clone size is shown for a subset of rows, as once, few, many or a class of expanded clone.

v_gene: TRBV2; abundance: -; j_gene: TRBJ2-3; d_gene: -; CDR3aa: CASSETSSTIDTQYF; CDR3nt: TGTGCCAGCAGTGAAACTAGCTCTACTATCGATACGCAGTATTTT
v_gene: TRBV7-2; abundance: -; j_gene: TRBJ2-3; d_gene: TRBD2; CDR3aa: CASSLVAGSTDTQYF; CDR3nt: TGTGCCAGCAGCTTAGTAGCGGGCTCCACAGATACGCAGTATTTT
v_gene: TRBV2; abundance: -; j_gene: TRBJ2-5; d_gene: TRBD2; CDR3aa: CASSKPGTIEETQYF; CDR3nt: TGTGCCAGCTCTAAACCAGGGACTATTGAAGAGACCCAGTACTTC
v_gene: TRBV5-4; abundance: once; j_gene: TRBJ2-1; d_gene: TRBD2; CDR3aa: CASSLGLAGGLFNNEQFF; CDR3nt: TGTGCCAGCAGCTTGGGACTAGCGGGGGGGCTGTTTAACAATGAGCAGTTCTTC
v_gene: TRBV7-2; abundance: -; j_gene: TRBJ2-1; d_gene: TRBD2; CDR3aa: CASSSSGGSSYNEQFF; CDR3nt: TGTGCCAGCAGTTCTAGCGGGGGGAGCTCCTACAATGAGCAGTTCTTC
v_gene: TRBV10-3; abundance: -; j_gene: TRBJ2-3; d_gene: TRBD2; CDR3aa: CAISDLGLVTDTQYF; CDR3nt: TGTGCCATCAGTGATCTGGGACTAGTGACAGATACGCAGTATTTT
v_gene: TRBV6-1; abundance: once; j_gene: TRBJ1-3; d_gene: -; CDR3aa: CASSGSSGNTIYF; CDR3nt: TGTGCCAGCAGTGGGAGCTCTGGAAACACCATATATTTT
v_gene: TRBV5-1; abundance: -; j_gene: TRBJ1-2; d_gene: TRBD1; CDR3aa: CASSLDTTGGSYGYTF; CDR3nt: TGCGCCAGCAGCTTGGATACTACAGGGGGTTCCTATGGCTACACCTTC
v_gene: TRBV11-1; abundance: -; j_gene: TRBJ2-1; d_gene: TRBD2; CDR3aa: CASEREVYDEQFF; CDR3nt: TGTGCCAGCGAGCGGGAGGTTTATGATGAGCAGTTCTTC
v_gene: TRBV4-2; abundance: -; j_gene: TRBJ2-5; d_gene: TRBD2; CDR3aa: CASSRYREGRETQYF; CDR3nt: TGTGCCAGCAGCCGTTATAGGGAGGGCCGAGAGACCCAGTACTTC
v_gene: TRBV25-1; abundance: once; j_gene: TRBJ2-4; d_gene: TRBD2; CDR3aa: CAFVAGKAKNIQYF; CDR3nt: TGTGCCTTTGTAGCGGGGAAGGCCAAAAACATTCAGTACTTC
v_gene: TRBV4-3; abundance: -; j_gene: TRBJ2-1; d_gene: TRBD2; CDR3aa: CASSRGGSTYNEQFF; CDR3nt: TGCGCCAGCAGCCGGGGGGGAAGTACCTACAATGAGCAGTTCTTC
v_gene: TRBV18; abundance: -; j_gene: TRBJ1-1; d_gene: -; CDR3aa: CASSPSSGNTEAFF; CDR3nt: TGTGCCAGCTCACCCTCGTCGGGGAACACTGAAGCTTTCTTT
v_gene: TRBV7-2; abundance: -; j_gene: TRBJ2-7; d_gene: -; CDR3aa: CASSTDRFSYEQYF; CDR3nt: TGTGCCAGCAGCACAGACAGGTTCTCCTACGAGCAGTACTTC
v_gene: TRBV7-8; abundance: -; j_gene: TRBJ2-7; d_gene: -; CDR3aa: CASSLSHYDEQYF; CDR3nt: TGTGCCAGCAGCCTGAGCCATTACGACGAGCAGTACTTC
v_gene: TRBV9; abundance: -; j_gene: TRBJ1-6; d_gene: TRBD1; CDR3aa: CASSVSGGTDRNSPLHF; CDR3nt: TGTGCCAGCAGCGTAAGTGGGGGGACAGACCGTAATTCACCCCTCCACTTT
v_gene: TRBV11-2; abundance: -; j_gene: TRBJ2-2; d_gene: TRBD1; CDR3aa: CASSQAQDRAVTGELFF; CDR3nt: TGTGCCAGCAGCCAGGCCCAGGACAGGGCGGTCACCGGGGAGCTGTTTTTT
v_gene: TRBV7-2; abundance: -; j_gene: TRBJ2-7; d_gene: -; CDR3aa: CASSSSSYEQYF; CDR3nt: TGTGCCAGCAGCTCGTCCTCCTACGAGCAGTACTTC
v_gene: TRBV11-2; abundance: -; j_gene: TRBJ2-1; d_gene: TRBD1; CDR3aa: CASSLEAGGNEQFF; CDR3nt: TGTGCCAGCAGCTTAGAAGCAGGGGGAAATGAGCAGTTCTTC
v_gene: TRBV19; abundance: -; j_gene: TRBJ2-5; d_gene: -; CDR3aa: CASSQASVGETQYF; CDR3nt: TGTGCCAGTAGTCAAGCCTCTGTCGGAGAGACCCAGTACTTC
v_gene: TRBV5-1; abundance: -; j_gene: TRBJ1-4; d_gene: TRBD1; CDR3aa: CASSASGQGNEKLFF; CDR3nt: TGCGCCAGCAGCGCGTCGGGACAGGGGAATGAAAAACTGTTTTTT
v_gene: TRBV6-5; abundance: -; j_gene: TRBJ2-7; d_gene: TRBD1; CDR3aa: CASSLNRGSYEQYF; CDR3nt: TGTGCCAGCAGCCTAAACAGGGGCTCCTACGAGCAGTACTTC
v_gene: TRBV6-6; abundance: once; j_gene: TRBJ2-3; d_gene: -; CDR3aa: CASRETRIGDTQYF; CDR3nt: TGTGCCAGCAGGGAGACTAGGATAGGAGATACGCAGTATTTT
v_gene: TRBV11-2; abundance: -; j_gene: TRBJ1-4; d_gene: -; CDR3aa: CASSLGRDNEKLFF; CDR3nt: TGTGCCAGCAGCTTAGGGAGGGATAATGAAAAACTGTTTTTT
v_gene: TRBV5-1; abundance: -; j_gene: TRBJ2-3; d_gene: -; CDR3aa: CASSSGGSTDTQYF; CDR3nt: TGCGCCAGCAGCTCTGGGGGGAGCACAGATACGCAGTATTTT
v_gene: TRBV28; abundance: -; j_gene: TRBJ2-7; d_gene: TRBD1; CDR3aa: CASTSRGGLYEQYF; CDR3nt: TGTGCCAGCACCTCCCGAGGGGGCCTCTACGAGCAGTACTTC
v_gene: TRBV21-1; abundance: -; j_gene: TRBJ1-3; d_gene: -; CDR3aa: CASSKRSGNTIYF; CDR3nt: TGTGCCAGCAGCAAAAGGAGCGGAAACACCATATATTTT
v_gene: TRBV6-5; abundance: -; j_gene: TRBJ1-3; d_gene: -; CDR3aa: CASSPSGAGNTIYF; CDR3nt: TGTGCCAGCAGCCCCTCCGGGGCTGGAAACACCATATATTTT
v_gene: TRBV21-1; abundance: -; j_gene: TRBJ2-1; d_gene: -; CDR3aa: CASSKAGGSTSYNEQFF; CDR3nt: TGTGCCAGCAGCAAAGCGGGCGGGAGCACTTCCTACAATGAGCAGTTCTTC
v_gene: TRBV2; abundance: -; j_gene: TRBJ2-1; d_gene: -; CDR3aa: CASSPQGSSYNEQFF; CDR3nt: TGTGCCAGCAGTCCACAGGGATCCTCTTACAATGAGCAGTTCTTC
v_gene: TRBV6-5; abundance: -; j_gene: TRBJ1-2; d_gene: -; CDR3aa: CASSYDRNYGYTF; CDR3nt: TGTGCCAGCAGTTACGACAGAAACTATGGCTACACCTTC
v_gene: TRBV5-4; abundance: -; j_gene: TRBJ1-4; d_gene: -; CDR3aa: CASSGQGSINEKLFF; CDR3nt: TGTGCCAGCAGCGGTCAGGGGAGTATTAATGAAAAACTGTTTTTT
v_gene: TRBV6-1; abundance: -; j_gene: TRBJ1-5; d_gene: -; CDR3aa: CASSEGSLSNQPQHF; CDR3nt: TGTGCCAGCAGTGAGGGCAGCCTTAGCAATCAGCCCCAGCATTTT
v_gene: TRBV6-1; abundance: -; j_gene: TRBJ2-7; d_gene: TRBD1; CDR3aa: CASRAGTGPYEQYF; CDR3nt: TGTGCCAGCAGAGCCGGGACAGGGCCCTACGAGCAGTACTTC
v_gene: TRBV5-4; abundance: -; j_gene: TRBJ2-3; d_gene: TRBD2; CDR3aa: CASSSRGSTDTQYF; CDR3nt: TGTGCCAGCAGCTCGCGGGGGAGCACAGATACGCAGTATTTT
v_gene: TRBV9; abundance: -; j_gene: TRBJ1-2; d_gene: -; CDR3aa: CASSETGNYGYTF; CDR3nt: TGTGCCAGCAGCGAGACGGGGAACTATGGCTACACCTTC
v_gene: TRBV30; abundance: once; j_gene: TRBJ2-7; d_gene: TRBD1; CDR3aa: CAWSRRGRYEQYF; CDR3nt: TGTGCCTGGAGTAGAAGGGGGCGGTACGAGCAGTACTTC
v_gene: TRBV29-1; abundance: -; j_gene: TRBJ2-3; d_gene: -; CDR3aa: CSVNQLASKLPDTQYF; CDR3nt: TGCAGCGTGAACCAGCTAGCCTCAAAGCTCCCAGATACGCAGTATTTT
v_gene: TRBV4-3; abundance: -; j_gene: TRBJ2-7; d_gene: -; CDR3aa: CASSQDRGGASSYEQYF; CDR3nt: TGCGCCAGCAGCCAAGACCGAGGGGGGGCCAGCTCCTACGAGCAGTACTTC
v_gene: TRBV10-1; abundance: few; j_gene: TRBJ2-1; d_gene: -; CDR3aa: CASSESGGKQFF; CDR3nt: TGCGCCAGCAGTGAGAGTGGCGGCAAGCAGTTCTTC
v_gene: TRBV5-1; abundance: -; j_gene: TRBJ2-7; d_gene: TRBD2; CDR3aa: CASSLDPSGPYEQYF; CDR3nt: TGCGCCAGCAGCTTGGATCCTAGCGGGCCATACGAGCAGTACTTC
v_gene: TRBV10-2; abundance: -; j_gene: TRBJ2-1; d_gene: TRBD2; CDR3aa: CASATGRREGLNEQFF; CDR3nt: TGCGCCAGCGCGACTGGGAGGCGGGAGGGCCTAAATGAGCAGTTCTTC
v_gene: TRBV27; abundance: -; j_gene: TRBJ2-5; d_gene: -; CDR3aa: CASSLFRRETQYF; CDR3nt: TGTGCCAGCAGTTTATTCCGGCGGGAGACCCAGTACTTC
v_gene: TRBV2; abundance: -; j_gene: TRBJ1-2; d_gene: -; CDR3aa: CATPAALYGYTF; CDR3nt: TGTGCCACCCCAGCGGCCCTTTATGGCTACACCTTC
v_gene: TRBV14; abundance: -; j_gene: TRBJ2-1; d_gene: -; CDR3aa: CASSQVTRARNEQFF; CDR3nt: TGTGCCAGCAGCCAAGTAACGCGGGCGCGCAATGAGCAGTTCTTC
v_gene: TRBV9; abundance: -; j_gene: TRBJ2-5; d_gene: -; CDR3aa: CASSVGRSGEAETQYF; CDR3nt: TGTGCCAGCAGCGTAGGAAGGTCCGGGGAGGCAGAGACCCAGTACTTC
v_gene: TRBV9; abundance: -; j_gene: TRBJ1-1; d_gene: -; CDR3aa: CASSVVSTPTEAFF; CDR3nt: TGTGCCAGCAGCGTAGTGAGCACTCCGACTGAAGCTTTCTTT
v_gene: TRBV6-5; abundance: -; j_gene: TRBJ1-4; d_gene: TRBD1; CDR3aa: CASRDRGIEKLFF; CDR3nt: TGTGCCAGCCGGGACAGGGGTATAGAAAAACTGTTTTTT